The 24 T cell receptor beta chains below were found in one sample sequenced in a study of blood T cell repertoires in COVID-19. TCRdb keeps only in-frame clones here, not all; method: immunoSEQ multiplex PCR. The repertoire consists of 110,000 or so clones, with around 85% occurring once and the leading ten covering approximately 13%. The sample comprised peripheral blood. The receptor source for this set is a human donor in a cohort sampled during active COVID-19.

The rearrangement links TRBV21-1 to TRBJ2-7; the table's D call, TRBD1, was not checked against the DNA. TRBV21-1 is a recognized pseudogene. The length of the CDR3 is 15 residues. CDR3 nucleotide sequence: TGTGCCAGCCCTCACCGGGCCAGGGTGCTCTACGAGCAGTACTTC. Translating it yields CASPHRARVLYEQYF.

This clone showed up just once. The chain combines TRBV19 with TRBJ2-2, with TRBD2 as a possible D gene (5 bases). Germline loops: CDR1 LNHDA, CDR2 SQIVND (reference sequence). This CDR3 is built from 15 residues. Deletions cut 6 bases from V and 5 bases from J, with 16 bases between. Here the CDR3 DNA reads TGTGCCAGTAGGGCCCCGGACTTTTTTACCGGGGAGCTGTTTTTT. Translating it yields CASRAPDFFTGELFF.

The chain employs TRBV6-1 and TRBJ2-3, with D perhaps matching TRBD2 (6 bases). V was cut by 1 base and J by 6 bases, with 11 bases left in between. Germline V gene lookup returns CDR1 MNHNS and CDR2 SASEGT. The CDR3 has 14 residues. CDR3 amino acids: CASSEGEAGDTQYF. CDR3 DNA: TGTGCCAGCAGTGAAGGGGAGGCAGGCGATACGCAGTATTTT.

This clone has just one count. V and J are TRBV5-1 and TRBJ2-2, with D possibly matching TRBD1 (6 bases). This CDR3 contains 15 residues. Germline CDR1 SGHRS, CDR2 YFSETQ. V was pared by 6 bases and J by 4 bases, with 16 bases between. The CDR3 DNA reads as TGCGCCAGCAACGGACAGTTTGGTGGCACCGGGGAGCTGTTTTTT. Translated, it gives CASNGQFGGTGELFF.

The genes are TRBV4-3 and TRBJ2-1; 7 bases are shared with TRBD2. V was pared by 0 bases and J by 5 bases, with 13 bases of the junction left unmatched. The germline gives CDR1 LGHNA, CDR2 YSLEER. The CDR3 is made up of 18 amino acids. This chain's CDR3 is CASSQEAKSGAGHNEQFF. CDR3 nucleotides: TGCGCCAGCAGCCAAGAAGCTAAGTCAGGAGCGGGGCACAATGAGCAGTTCTTC.

In this sample, this clone turned up once. V gene TRBV11-2 combines with J gene TRBJ2-1; TRBD2 aligns across 10 bases. Per germline, CDR1 SGHAT and CDR2 FQNNGV. J gave up 6 bases and V 5 bases, and 10 bases lay outside the gene matches. The CDR3 has 16 residues. The CDR3 reads CASSPLLLAGTNEQFF. The CDR3 DNA follows: TGTGCCAGCAGCCCTTTACTACTAGCGGGAACCAATGAGCAGTTCTTC.

The chain recombines TRBV2 with TRBJ2-7; D is undetermined. Trimming shortened V by 7 bases and J by 3 bases, and 7 bases separated the two germline ends. Germline V gives CDR1 SNHLY, CDR2 FYNNEI. CDR3 size: 11 residues. This chain's CDR3 is CASTESYEQYF. Written as DNA, the CDR3 is TGTGCCAGCACGGAGAGCTACGAGCAGTACTTC.

The chain links TRBV6-6 to TRBJ2-4; TRBD1 aligns across 9 bases. Germline V gene sequence: CDR1 MNHNY, CDR2 SVGAGI (reference sequence). V lost 5 bases, J lost 3 bases, and 5 bases stayed unmatched. CDR3 length equals 15 residues. CDR3 region: CASSRTGEGKNIQYF. CDR3 sequence (DNA): TGTGCCAGCAGTCGGACAGGGGAGGGCAAAAACATTCAGTACTTC.

This rearrangement joins TRBV5-4 to TRBJ2-3, with 9 nucleotides matching TRBD2. The ends lost 1 base at V and 6 bases at J; junction bases unmatched: 3. Germline loops: CDR1 SGHNT, CDR2 YYREEE (reference sequence). This CDR3 comprises 14 residues. This CDR3 is CASSLSSGADTQYF. DNA of the CDR3: TGTGCCAGCAGCTTGTCTAGCGGGGCCGATACGCAGTATTTT.

The gene calls are TRBV6-5 and TRBJ1-5; possibly TRBD1 for D (6 bases). This CDR3 contains 14 residues. Germline CDR1 reads MNHEY; CDR2 reads SVGAGI. The germline V and J ends were trimmed by 6 bases and 3 bases, with 12 bases remaining between them. CDR3 DNA sequence: TGTGCCAGCAGGACGGACAGCTACAATCAGCCCCAGCATTTT. As protein: CASRTDSYNQPQHF.

This clone was observed a handful of times. The chain carries TRBV4-3 and TRBJ1-5, with no clear D. This CDR3 has 15 amino acids. V was pared by 0 bases and J by 3 bases, with 9 bases between. Germline V gene data show CDR1 as LGHNA and CDR2 as YSLEER. The CDR3 protein is CASSQDLRFNQPQHF. Written as DNA, the CDR3 is TGCGCCAGCAGCCAAGATCTTCGGTTCAATCAGCCCCAGCATTTT.

This chain links TRBV7-6 with TRBJ1-5, with a possible D match to TRBD1 (5 bases). This CDR3 region has 17 residues. Germline values: CDR1 SGHVS, CDR2 FNYEAQ. Trimming stripped 3 bases from V and 4 bases from J, with 19 bases between. The CDR3 protein is CASSLIGLGRGNQPQHF. The DNA for the CDR3 is TGTGCCAGCAGCTTGATAGGTCTAGGGCGGGGGAATCAGCCCCAGCATTTT.

Many counts were recorded for this clone. The DNA is left out, because the CDR3 cannot be placed on it with certainty; the CDR3 is given as TCRdb lists it. CDR3 amino acids: CASSLAQAQPQHF. The chain uses TRBV27 and TRBJ1-5; TRBD1, the table's D call, was not compared with the DNA. In germline, CDR1 is MNHEY, CDR2 SMNVEV (reference sequence). A total of 13 residues make up the CDR3, ends included.

This chain links TRBV15 with TRBJ1-2, with D maybe TRBD1 (6 bases). Germline V gives CDR1 LNHNV, CDR2 YYDKDF (reference sequence). This CDR3 contains 13 residues. With 5 bases removed from V and 5 bases from J, the gap between germline ends came to 12 bases. CDR3 sequence (DNA): TGTGCCACCAGCGCCGACAGGACGTATGGCTACACCTTC. It translates to CATSADRTYGYTF.

The V and J genes are TRBV27 and TRBJ2-6, with D unclear. Looked up from germline, CDR1 is MNHEY and CDR2 is SMNVEV (reference sequence). The CDR3 sequence is 16 residues long. Trimming cost V 2 bases and J 4 bases, with 12 bases left between them. CDR3 in amino acids: CASSLRFGFGANVLTF. CDR3 coding DNA: TGTGCCAGCAGTTTAAGGTTCGGGTTCGGGGCCAACGTCCTGACTTTC.

Concerning this clone itself: Other DNA sequences in this specimen translate into the identical CDR3. The rearrangement links TRBV5-4 to TRBJ2-1, with 9 positions matching TRBD2. The germline gives CDR1 SGHNT, CDR2 YYREEE (reference sequence). The CDR3 extends over 15 amino acids. Unmatched junction bases numbered 1, after V lost 2 bases and J lost 1 base. CDR3 sequence reads: CASSFSGGSYNEQFF. The CDR3 nucleotides read TGTGCCAGCAGCTTTAGCGGGGGTTCCTACAATGAGCAGTTCTTC.

This chain uses TRBV30 with TRBJ2-3; 9 positions match TRBD1. CDR3 size: 15 residues. After removal of 4 bases from V and 1 base from J, the junction contained 6 bases not matched to a gene. Germline CDR1 reads GTSNPN; CDR2 reads SVGIG (reference sequence). CDR3 coding DNA: TGTGCCTGGAACCTTTGGACAGGGGGCACAGATACGCAGTATTTT. Residues: CAWNLWTGGTDTQYF.

V and J are TRBV19 and TRBJ2-1; TRBD2 matches 7 bases. V gave up 7 bases and J gave up 8 bases; unmatched junction bases: 17. This CDR3 region has 16 residues. The germline CDR1 and CDR2 sequences are LNHDA and SQIVND (reference sequence). This CDR3 is CASTHTGGDLRYEQFF. CDR3 DNA sequence: TGTGCCAGTACTCATACGGGGGGTGATCTAAGATATGAGCAGTTCTTC. Looking up the rest from reference TRBV19 and TRBJ2-1 gives the full variable domain: DGGITQSPKYLFRKEGQNVTLSCEQNLNHDAMYWYRQDPGQGLRLIYYSQIVNDFQKGDIAEGYSVSREKKESFPLTVTSAQKNPTAFYLCASTHTGGDLRYEQFFGPGTRLTVL.

The chain recombines TRBV28 with TRBJ1-1, with 9 bases aligning to TRBD1. V shed 0 bases, J shed 1 base, and the junction held 0 bases outside the gene matches. The germline V gene has CDR1 MDHEN and CDR2 SYDVKM. This CDR3 spans 15 amino acids. The CDR3 nucleotides read TGTGCCAGCAGTTTATGGGACAGGGGGAACACTGAAGCTTTCTTT. Protein: CASSLWDRGNTEAFF.

The V call is TRBV19, the J call TRBJ1-6, with 9 bases aligning to TRBD1. Germline CDR1 and CDR2: LNHDA and SQIVND (reference sequence). The ends lost 2 bases at V and 8 bases at J; junction bases unmatched: 4. CDR3 length: 15 residues. This CDR3 is CASSIRGQGHSPLHF. CDR3 DNA: TGTGCCAGTAGTATAAGGGGACAGGGCCATTCACCCCTCCACTTT. Combining the CDR3 with reference TRBV19 and TRBJ1-6 gives the whole variable domain DGGITQSPKYLFRKEGQNVTLSCEQNLNHDAMYWYRQDPGQGLRLIYYSQIVNDFQKGDIAEGYSVSREKKESFPLTVTSAQKNPTAFYLCASSIRGQGHSPLHFGNGTRLTVT.

The gene calls are TRBV5-1 and TRBJ2-7; 7 bases align to TRBD1. V dropped 3 bases and J dropped 1; count of bases not matched to a gene: 7. There are 15 residues in the CDR3. Germline V gene data show CDR1 as SGHRS and CDR2 as YFSETQ. CDR3 sequence: CASSSRQGRSYEQYF. Here the CDR3 DNA reads TGCGCCAGCAGCTCAAGACAGGGCCGTTCCTACGAGCAGTACTTC.

The V and J genes are TRBV4-1 and TRBJ1-2; TRBD1 agrees at 11 bases. Germline CDR1 MGHRA, CDR2 YSYEKL. The CDR3 runs 18 residues. The V segment lost 3 bases and the J segment 1 base; nucleotides outside the gene matches: 10. The CDR3 nucleotides read TGCGCCAGCAGCCAGTTCCCGGGACAGGGGGTTAGTAACTATGGCTACACCTTC. Translated, it gives CASSQFPGQGVSNYGYTF.

The rearrangement uses TRBV6-5 and TRBJ2-1, with 7 positions matching TRBD1. CDR1 is MNHEY and CDR2 is SVGAGI in the germline V gene. The CDR3 is made up of 13 amino acids. The V segment lost 2 bases and the J segment 10 bases; nucleotides outside the gene matches: 5. The CDR3 region has the DNA TGTGCCAGCAGTTACGACAGGGTTGGGGAGCAGTTCTTC. Protein sequence: CASSYDRVGEQFF.

V usage is TRBV5-4 and J usage is TRBJ2-7; possible D gene TRBD1, 6 bases. The CDR3 spans 15 residues. The V gene lost 5 bases and the J gene lost 0 bases, with 15 bases spanning the gap. The germline V gene encodes CDR1 SGHNT and CDR2 YYREEE (reference sequence). The CDR3 DNA reads as TGTGCCAGCAGGCGAGACAGGACGAGCTCCTACGAGCAGTACTTC. Translated, it gives CASRRDRTSSYEQYF.